A few counts support the clone carrying this T cell receptor beta chain. These data originate in a study of CD8+ T cells in alopecia areata. At the level of the study: The drug, oral tofacitinib, was given to treated patients at 5 to 10 mg twice daily. Tofacitinib ran 6 to 18 months, followed by 6 months off drug.

cDNA serving as the sequencing template came from extracted, reverse transcribed RNA. Produced via immunoSEQ multiplex PCR; TCRdb's table is partial and in-frame only. The sample shows some 150,000 clones, under 60% of them seen only once. V was pared by 2 bases and J by 3 bases, with 9 bases between. The CDR3 is made up of 14 amino acids. Germline V gives CDR1 SGHDT, CDR2 YYEEEE. The chain has TRBV5-6 and TRBJ2-1; D gene uncertain. Sequencing was performed on CD8+ T cells sorted from blood, taken at week 0. The receptor was derived from a human donor with alopecia areata. This CDR3 reads CASSFHGNYNEQFF. The DNA of the CDR3 is TGTGCCAGCAGCTTTCATGGGAACTACAATGAGCAGTTCTTC.